The TCR beta chain described here comes from a study of cytomegalovirus exposure and HLA in healthy donors. PCR amplification relied on 60 Vbeta primers (plus 13 Jbeta primers). Only in-frame clones appear in the TCRdb table, and some are missing; sequencing was by immunoSEQ multiplex PCR. The table records around 190,000 clones, around 90% of them present only once. With respect to this clone: Its cognate antigen is unknown.

Overall study results and limits: Versus the approximately 700-donor mean, an Asian-associated ancestry cluster reportedly showed fewer N-insertions in a later analysis.

Germline V gives CDR1 SGHRS, CDR2 YFSETQ. This CDR3 has 13 amino acids. V was clipped by 2 bases and J by 4 bases, with 7 bases between them. The clonotype originates from a boy under 10 years old in good health and CMV-seronegative. The V and J genes are TRBV5-1 and TRBJ1-3; D unclear. The sequencing input was PBMCs. This chain's CDR3 is CASSLTGGNTIYF. The CDR3 DNA follows: TGCGCCAGCAGCTTAACGGGAGGAAACACCATATATTTT.